What follows is one T cell receptor beta chain and its context. These data are taken from a study of memory CD4+ T cells and cytomegalovirus serostatus. Study in general: Of the healthy Belgian adults, several were CMV seropositive and about 24 seronegative.

Looked up from germline, CDR1 is MDHEN and CDR2 is SYDVKM. V gave up 5 bases and J gave up 4 bases; unmatched junction bases: 7. The CDR3 has 14 residues. The sort gate was single viable CD3+CD4+CD8-CD45RO+ cells for memory CD4+ T cells. The protocol was immunoSEQ multiplex PCR, while the TCRdb copy is restricted to in-frame clones and leaves out a portion. This table has about 44,000 clones, approximately 82% appearing once. Sequenced sample: memory CD4+ T cells from blood. The source of this sequence is an adult in good health and CMV-seronegative. V is TRBV28 and J is TRBJ1-2; 7 nucleotides match TRBD1. The CDR3 loop is CASSGSGTVYGYTF. The CDR3 nucleotides read TGTGCCAGCAGTGGATCCGGGACAGTCTATGGCTACACCTTC.